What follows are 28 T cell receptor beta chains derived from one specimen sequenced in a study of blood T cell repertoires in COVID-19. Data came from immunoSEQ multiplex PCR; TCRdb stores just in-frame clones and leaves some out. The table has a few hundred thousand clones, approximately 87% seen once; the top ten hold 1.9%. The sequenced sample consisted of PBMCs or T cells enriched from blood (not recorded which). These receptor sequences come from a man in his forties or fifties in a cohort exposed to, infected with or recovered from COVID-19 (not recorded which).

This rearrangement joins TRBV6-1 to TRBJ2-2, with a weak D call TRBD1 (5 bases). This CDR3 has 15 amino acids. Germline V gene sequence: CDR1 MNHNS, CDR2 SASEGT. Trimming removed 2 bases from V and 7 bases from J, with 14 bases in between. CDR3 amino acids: CASSERQGSIGELFF. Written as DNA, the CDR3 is TGTGCCAGCAGTGAAAGGCAGGGTAGCATCGGGGAGCTGTTTTTT.

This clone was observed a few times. The CDR3 sequence: CASSSLEGSEQYF. The CDR3 nucleotides are TGCGCCAGCAGCTCTTTGGAGGGATCCGAGCAGTACTTC. This chain links TRBV5-1 with TRBJ2-7, with a weak D call TRBD2 (6 bases). V was pared by 3 bases and J by 6 bases, with 13 bases between. The CDR3 has 13 residues. The germline V gene encodes CDR1 SGHRS and CDR2 YFSETQ. The variable domain in full, with the rest retrieved from reference TRBV5-1 and TRBJ2-7, is KAGVTQTPRYLIKTRGQQVTLSCSPISGHRSVSWYQQTPGQGLQFLFEYFSETQRNKGNFPGRFSGRQFSNSRSEMNVSTLELGDSALYLCASSSLEGSEQYFGPGTRLTVT.

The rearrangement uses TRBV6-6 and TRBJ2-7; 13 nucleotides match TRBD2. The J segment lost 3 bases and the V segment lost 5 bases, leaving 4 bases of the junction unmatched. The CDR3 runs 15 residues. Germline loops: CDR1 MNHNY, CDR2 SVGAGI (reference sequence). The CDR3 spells CASSPGTSGNYEQYF. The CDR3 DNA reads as TGTGCCAGCAGTCCAGGGACTAGCGGGAACTACGAGCAGTACTTC.

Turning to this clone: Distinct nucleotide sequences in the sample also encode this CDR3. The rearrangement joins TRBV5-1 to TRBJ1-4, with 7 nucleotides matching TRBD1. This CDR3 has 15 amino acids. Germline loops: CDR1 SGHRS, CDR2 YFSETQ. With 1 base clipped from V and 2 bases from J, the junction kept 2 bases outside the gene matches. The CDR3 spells CASSLTGATNEKLFF. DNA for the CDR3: TGCGCCAGCAGCTTGACAGGGGCTACTAATGAAAAACTGTTTTTT.

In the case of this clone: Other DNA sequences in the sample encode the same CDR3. CDR3 nucleotides: TGCGCCAGCAGCTCAGGAGATACGCAGTATTTT. The encoded protein is CASSSGDTQYF. This chain joins TRBV5-1 and TRBJ2-3; D gene unclear. Germline V gene lookup returns CDR1 SGHRS and CDR2 YFSETQ. CDR3 length: 11 residues. The V end was cut by 3 bases, the J end by 5 bases, with 4 bases between.

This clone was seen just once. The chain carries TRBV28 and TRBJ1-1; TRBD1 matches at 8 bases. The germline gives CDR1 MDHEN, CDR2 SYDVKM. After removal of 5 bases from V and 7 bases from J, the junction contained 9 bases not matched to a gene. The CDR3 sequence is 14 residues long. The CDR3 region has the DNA TGTGCCAGCAGTCCAGGACAGGGCGACAGTGAAGCTTTCTTT. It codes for CASSPGQGDSEAFF.

The CDR3 reads CASGHSSYNSPLHF. CDR3 DNA sequence: TGTGCCAGCGGACACAGCTCCTATAATTCACCCCTCCACTTT. The chain recombines TRBV19 with TRBJ1-6, with D possibly TRBD1 on 5 matching bases. The CDR3 contains 14 residues. CDR1 and CDR2 (germline): LNHDA, SQIVND (reference sequence). V shed 9 bases and J shed 0 bases, with 9 bases lying between them.

The CDR3 protein is CASSPSLRGNTIYF. The CDR3 coding sequence is TGTGCCAGCAGCCCGTCCTTGCGGGGAAACACCATATATTTT. V gene TRBV11-2 combines with J gene TRBJ1-3; no clear D gene. CDR3 length: 14 amino acids. The germline V and J ends were trimmed by 5 bases and 4 bases, with 12 bases remaining between them. Germline-derived CDR1 and CDR2 are SGHAT and FQNNGV.

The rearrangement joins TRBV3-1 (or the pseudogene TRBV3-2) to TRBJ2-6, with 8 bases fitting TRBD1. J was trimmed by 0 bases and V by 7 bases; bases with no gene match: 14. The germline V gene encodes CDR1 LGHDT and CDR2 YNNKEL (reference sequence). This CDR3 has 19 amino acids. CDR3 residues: CASTPSGRQGSSGANVLTF. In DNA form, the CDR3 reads TGTGCCAGCACCCCTTCGGGAAGACAGGGGAGCTCTGGGGCCAACGTCCTGACTTTC.

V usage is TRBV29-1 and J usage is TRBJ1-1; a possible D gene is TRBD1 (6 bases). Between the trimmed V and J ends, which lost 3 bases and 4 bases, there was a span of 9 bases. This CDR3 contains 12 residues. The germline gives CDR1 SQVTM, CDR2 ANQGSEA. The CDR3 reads CSVEGRGTEAFF. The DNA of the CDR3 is TGCAGCGTTGAGGGCAGGGGCACTGAAGCTTTCTTT.

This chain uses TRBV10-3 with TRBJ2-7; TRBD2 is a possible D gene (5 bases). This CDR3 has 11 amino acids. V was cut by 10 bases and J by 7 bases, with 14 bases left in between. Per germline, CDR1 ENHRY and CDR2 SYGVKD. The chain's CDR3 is CATGPGDEQYF. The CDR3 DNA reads TGTGCCACCGGGCCCGGGGATGAGCAGTACTTC.

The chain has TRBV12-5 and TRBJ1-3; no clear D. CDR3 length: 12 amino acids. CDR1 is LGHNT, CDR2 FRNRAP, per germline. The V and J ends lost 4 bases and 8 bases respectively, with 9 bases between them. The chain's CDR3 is CASGSSVDTIYF. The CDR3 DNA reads TGTGCTAGTGGTTCCTCGGTGGACACCATATATTTT.

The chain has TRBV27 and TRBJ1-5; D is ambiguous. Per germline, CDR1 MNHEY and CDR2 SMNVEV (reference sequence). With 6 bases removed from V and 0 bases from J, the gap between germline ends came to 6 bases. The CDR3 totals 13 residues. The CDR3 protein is CASRSYSNQPQHF. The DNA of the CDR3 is TGTGCCAGCAGGAGCTATAGCAATCAGCCCCAGCATTTT.

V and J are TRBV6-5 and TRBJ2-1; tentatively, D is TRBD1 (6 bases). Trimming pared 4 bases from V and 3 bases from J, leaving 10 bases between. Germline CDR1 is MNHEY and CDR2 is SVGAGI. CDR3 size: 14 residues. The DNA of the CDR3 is TGTGCCAGCAGTTCGGGACAATTCTACAATGAGCAGTTCTTC. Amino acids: CASSSGQFYNEQFF.

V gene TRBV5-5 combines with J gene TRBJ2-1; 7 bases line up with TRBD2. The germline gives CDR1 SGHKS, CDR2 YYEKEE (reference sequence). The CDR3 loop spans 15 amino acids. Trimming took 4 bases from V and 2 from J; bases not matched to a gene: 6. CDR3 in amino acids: CASSHLSGAYNEQFF. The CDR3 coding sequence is TGTGCCAGCAGCCATCTGAGCGGGGCCTACAATGAGCAGTTCTTC.

CDR3 sequence reads: CASSFGTLNTEAFF. Written as DNA, the CDR3 is TGTGCCAGCAGTTTCGGGACATTGAACACTGAAGCTTTCTTT. The gene calls are TRBV6-5 and TRBJ1-1; tentatively, D is TRBD1 (6 bases). The V end lost 4 bases, the J end lost 0 bases, and 9 bases lay between the germline ends. The germline V gene has CDR1 MNHEY and CDR2 SVGAGI. This CDR3 has 14 residues.

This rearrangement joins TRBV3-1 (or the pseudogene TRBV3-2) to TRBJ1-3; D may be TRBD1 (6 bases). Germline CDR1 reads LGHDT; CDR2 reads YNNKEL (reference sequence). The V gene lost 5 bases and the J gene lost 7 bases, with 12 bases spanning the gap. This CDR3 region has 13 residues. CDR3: CASSTTRGNTIYF. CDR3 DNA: TGTGCCAGCAGCACCACGAGGGGGAACACCATATATTTT.

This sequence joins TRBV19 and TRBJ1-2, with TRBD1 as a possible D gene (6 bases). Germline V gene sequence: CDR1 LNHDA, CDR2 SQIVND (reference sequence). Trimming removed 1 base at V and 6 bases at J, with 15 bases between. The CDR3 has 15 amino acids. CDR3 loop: CASSIGPGEPHGYTF. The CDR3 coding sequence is TGTGCCAGTAGTATAGGTCCAGGGGAGCCCCATGGCTACACCTTC.

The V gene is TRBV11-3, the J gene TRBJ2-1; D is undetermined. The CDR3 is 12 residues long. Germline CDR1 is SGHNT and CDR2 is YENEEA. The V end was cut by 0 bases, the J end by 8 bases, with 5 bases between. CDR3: CASSLDRDEQFF. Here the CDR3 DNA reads TGTGCCAGCAGCTTAGATCGCGATGAGCAGTTCTTC.

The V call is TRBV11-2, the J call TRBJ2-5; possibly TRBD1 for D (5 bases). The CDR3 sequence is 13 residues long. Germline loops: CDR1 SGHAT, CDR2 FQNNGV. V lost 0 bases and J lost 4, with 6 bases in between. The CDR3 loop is CASSLEGPETQYF. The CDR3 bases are TGTGCCAGCAGCTTAGAGGGGCCAGAGACCCAGTACTTC.

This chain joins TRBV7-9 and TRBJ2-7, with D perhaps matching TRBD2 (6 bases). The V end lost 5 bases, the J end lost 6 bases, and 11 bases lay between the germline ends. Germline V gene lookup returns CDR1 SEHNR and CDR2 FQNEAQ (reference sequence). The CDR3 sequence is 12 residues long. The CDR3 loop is CASSRQAGEQYF. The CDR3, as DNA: TGTGCCAGCAGCCGCCAAGCGGGCGAGCAGTACTTC.

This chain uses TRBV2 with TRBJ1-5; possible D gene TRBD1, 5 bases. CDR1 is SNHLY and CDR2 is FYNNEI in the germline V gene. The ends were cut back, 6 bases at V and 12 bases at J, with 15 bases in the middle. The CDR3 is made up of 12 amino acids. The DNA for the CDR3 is TGTGCCAGCAGGGTATTACAGGAGAGCCAGCATTTT. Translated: CASRVLQESQHF.

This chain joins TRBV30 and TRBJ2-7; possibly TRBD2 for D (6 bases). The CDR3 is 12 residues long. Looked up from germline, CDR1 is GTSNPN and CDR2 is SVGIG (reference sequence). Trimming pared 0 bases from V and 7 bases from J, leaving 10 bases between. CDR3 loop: CAWSVKGREQYF. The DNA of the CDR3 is TGTGCCTGGAGTGTAAAAGGGAGGGAGCAGTACTTC. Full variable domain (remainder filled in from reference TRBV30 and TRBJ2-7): SQTIHQWPATLVQPVGSPLSLECTVEGTSNPNLYWYRQAAGRGLQLLFYSVGIGQISSEVPQNLSASRPQDRQFILSSKKLLLSDSGFYLCAWSVKGREQYFGPGTRLTVT.

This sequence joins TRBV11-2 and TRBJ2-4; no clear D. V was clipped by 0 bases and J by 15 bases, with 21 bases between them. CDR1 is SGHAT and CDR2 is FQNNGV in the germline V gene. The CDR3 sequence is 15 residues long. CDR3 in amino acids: CASSLDISSYHPRYF. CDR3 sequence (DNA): TGTGCCAGCAGCTTAGATATTAGCTCGTATCACCCTCGGTACTTC.

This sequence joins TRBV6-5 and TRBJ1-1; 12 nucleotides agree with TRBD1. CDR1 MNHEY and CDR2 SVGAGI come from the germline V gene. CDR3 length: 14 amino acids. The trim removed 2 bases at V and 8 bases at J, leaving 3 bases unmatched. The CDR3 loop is CASSYPGQGAEAFF. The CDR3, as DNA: TGTGCCAGCAGTTACCCGGGACAGGGGGCCGAAGCTTTCTTT.

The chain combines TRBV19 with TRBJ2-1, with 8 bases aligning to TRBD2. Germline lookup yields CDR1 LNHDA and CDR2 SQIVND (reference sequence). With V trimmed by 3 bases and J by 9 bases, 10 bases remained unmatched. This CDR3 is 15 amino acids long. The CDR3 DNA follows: TGTGCCAGTAGTATCCCTAGCGGGCGCTCCGCTGAGCAGTTCTTC. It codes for CASSIPSGRSAEQFF.

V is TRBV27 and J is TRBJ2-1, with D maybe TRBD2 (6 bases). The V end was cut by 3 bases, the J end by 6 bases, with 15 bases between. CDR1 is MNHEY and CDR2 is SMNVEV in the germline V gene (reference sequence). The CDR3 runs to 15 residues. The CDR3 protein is CASSFILANTNEQFF. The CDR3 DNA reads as TGTGCCAGCAGTTTTATCCTAGCGAACACCAATGAGCAGTTCTTC.

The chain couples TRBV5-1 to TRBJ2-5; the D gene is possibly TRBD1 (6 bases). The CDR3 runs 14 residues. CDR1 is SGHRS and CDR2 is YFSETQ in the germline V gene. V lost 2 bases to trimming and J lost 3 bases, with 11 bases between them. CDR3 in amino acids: CASSFKDREETQYF. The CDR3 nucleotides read TGCGCCAGCAGCTTCAAGGACAGAGAAGAGACCCAGTACTTC.